The clone carrying this T cell receptor beta chain was detected only a few times. Its antigen remains unknown. Germline lookup yields CDR1 SQVTM and CDR2 ANQGSEA. The CDR3 covers 14 residues. V shed 1 base and J 8 bases; nucleotides not matched to a gene: 6. This entry comes from a study of T-cell reconstitution after alpha-beta-depleted transplantation in children. Findings and limits, study-wide: The study traced high day-60 TCRbeta diversity in some patients to surviving recipient T cells and thymic progenitors.

Construction of the TCRbeta library involved unique molecular identifiers. TCRdb fed the PCR reads into MiXCR, producing one record per CDR3 protein. The data contain about 870,000 distinct CDR3 sequences, about 15% of them seen just once; the ten biggest clones take up roughly 4.8%. This rearrangement joins TRBV29-1 to TRBJ2-3; TRBD1 agrees at 10 bases. The clonotype originates from a male patient between 10 and 17 years old who had a stem cell transplant for acute lymphoblastic leukemia, so the T cells may come from the graft donor. The source was PBMCs, mostly from graft donor cells, collected 360 days after TCRalphabeta/CD19-depleted stem cell transplant. CDR3 sequence: CSVEGQGAVVTQYF. DNA for the CDR3: TGCAGCGTTGAAGGACAGGGGGCAGTCGTTACGCAGTATTTT.